This note documents a single T cell receptor (beta chain) sequence. This CDR3 is built from 13 residues. CDR1 and CDR2 (germline): LNHNV, YYDKDF (reference sequence). The V end lost 1 base, the J end lost 6 bases, and 9 bases lay between the germline ends. Authors' methods: Amplification with reference gene primers provided the estimates of nucleated cell counts. Generated by immunoSEQ multiplex PCR, the TCRdb table keeps only in-frame clones and is missing some. V, J and clone size are taken as reported in that table, and D and trimming were inferred from the DNA itself. This table has about 210,000 clones, about 78% appearing once. This record belongs to a study of blood T cell repertoires in COVID-19. Study as a whole: Collection of acute and convalescent COVID-19 samples took place in the United States, Italy and Spain. PBMCs, B-cell-depleted T cells, or T cells provided the cDNA or gDNA that made up the material.

This chain connects TRBV15 to TRBJ1-2; D uncertain. The sequence was obtained from a woman in her seventies with acute or convalescent COVID-19. Sequenced: peripheral blood. CDR3 amino acids: CATSRGDIDGYTF. DNA of the CDR3: TGTGCCACCAGCAGAGGAGACATCGATGGCTACACCTTC. The whole variable domain, filled in from reference TRBV15 and TRBJ1-2, reads DAMVIQNPRYQVTQFGKPVTLSCSQTLNHNVMYWYQQKSSQAPKLLFHYYDKDFNNEADTPDNFQSRRPNTSFCFLDIRSPGLGDTAMYLCATSRGDIDGYTFGSGTRLTVV.